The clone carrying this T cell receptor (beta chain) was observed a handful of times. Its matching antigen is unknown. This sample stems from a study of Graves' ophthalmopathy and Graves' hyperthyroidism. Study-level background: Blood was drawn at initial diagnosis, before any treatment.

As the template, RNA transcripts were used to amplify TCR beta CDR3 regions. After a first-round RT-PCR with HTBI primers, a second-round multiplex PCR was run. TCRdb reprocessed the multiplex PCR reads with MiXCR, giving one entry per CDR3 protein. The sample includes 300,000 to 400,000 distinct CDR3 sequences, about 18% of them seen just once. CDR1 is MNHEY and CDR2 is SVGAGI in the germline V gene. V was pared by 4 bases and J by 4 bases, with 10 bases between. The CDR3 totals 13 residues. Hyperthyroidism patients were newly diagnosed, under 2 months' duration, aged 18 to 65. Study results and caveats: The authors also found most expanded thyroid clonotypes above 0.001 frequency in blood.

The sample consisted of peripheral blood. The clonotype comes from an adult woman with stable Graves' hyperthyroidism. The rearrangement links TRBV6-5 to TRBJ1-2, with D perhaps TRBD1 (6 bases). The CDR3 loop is CASSSETGYGYTF. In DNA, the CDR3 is TGTGCCAGCAGTTCGGAGACAGGCTATGGCTACACCTTC.